These 22 T cell receptor beta chains share one sample of origin, sequenced in a study of beta chain features in type 1 diabetes. What was sequenced were expressed TCRB transcripts, since all of the isolated RNA had been reverse transcribed. Using immunoSEQ multiplex PCR, the repertoire was profiled, and TCRdb retains in-frame clones only, with some absent. The sample records 350,000 to 400,000 clones, roughly 16% being singletons. Sequencing input: naive CD4+ T cells from blood. The receptors come from a woman aged 18 to 35 in good health.

This clone was seen a handful of times. The chain uses TRBV5-1 and TRBJ2-5; 7 bases align to TRBD1. V lost 5 bases, J lost 5 bases, and 9 bases stayed unmatched. The length of the CDR3 is 14 residues. CDR1 SGHRS and CDR2 YFSETQ come from the germline V gene. As DNA, the CDR3 is TGCGCCAGCAGTAACGACAGGGAGAGGGAGACCCAGTACTTC. Translation: CASSNDRERETQYF.

The gene calls are TRBV10-3 and TRBJ1-2; D is undetermined. There are 15 residues in the CDR3. V was clipped by 0 bases and J by 5 bases, with 13 bases between them. The germline gives CDR1 ENHRY, CDR2 SYGVKD. For the CDR3, the DNA is TGTGCCATCAGTGAGTCTCTCCAGGTTCAGTATGGCTACACCTTC. It codes for CAISESLQVQYGYTF.

The table lists this clone with a few counts. This chain joins TRBV28 and TRBJ2-3; 10 bases are shared with TRBD2. CDR3 size: 15 residues. V lost 8 bases to trimming and J lost 5 bases; unmatched junction nucleotides: 10. Germline V gene sequence: CDR1 MDHEN, CDR2 SYDVKM. The CDR3 loop reads CASGRAGGPEDTQYF. In nucleotides, the CDR3 is TGTGCCAGCGGCAGAGCGGGAGGGCCGGAAGATACGCAGTATTTT.

This clone has a handful of counts. The chain uses TRBV27 and TRBJ2-1; TRBD2 matches at 12 bases. Germline values: CDR1 MNHEY, CDR2 SMNVEV (reference sequence). The CDR3 totals 16 residues. V lost 6 bases, J lost 7 bases, and 10 bases stayed unmatched. The CDR3 region is CASRPLAGGQGNEQFF. The CDR3 DNA reads TGTGCCAGCAGGCCCCTAGCGGGAGGGCAGGGGAATGAGCAGTTCTTC.

The V gene is TRBV2, the J gene TRBJ1-5, with no clear D. Trimming cost V 4 bases and J 0 bases, with 7 bases left between them. The CDR3 spans 14 residues. Germline V gene data show CDR1 as SNHLY and CDR2 as FYNNEI. CDR3 sequence: CASSARYSNQPQHF. The CDR3 DNA reads TGTGCCAGCAGTGCCAGGTATAGCAATCAGCCCCAGCATTTT. The whole variable domain, remainder taken from reference TRBV2 and TRBJ1-5, is EPEVTQTPSHQVTQMGQEVILRCVPISNHLYFYWYRQILGQKVEFLVSFYNNEISEKSEIFDDQFSVERPDGSNFTLKIRSTKLEDSAMYFCASSARYSNQPQHFGDGTRLSIL.

This chain uses TRBV7-9 with TRBJ2-5; no clear D gene. The CDR3 loop spans 12 amino acids. Trimming took off 11 bases at V and 3 bases at J, with 13 bases between the two ends. CDR1 and CDR2 from the germline V gene are SEHNR and FQNEAQ (reference sequence). CDR3 nucleotides: TGTGCCGGCTCATACAACGAAGAGACCCAGTACTTC. This encodes CAGSYNEETQYF.

This sequence joins TRBV28 and TRBJ2-3; 7 positions agree with TRBD2. The CDR3 consists of 17 residues. Germline lookup yields CDR1 MDHEN and CDR2 SYDVKM. V dropped 3 bases and J dropped 0; count of bases not matched to a gene: 9. CDR3 in DNA: TGTGCCAGCAGTTTCTTTAGCGGGTTGTCTAGCACAGATACGCAGTATTTT. It is translated as CASSFFSGLSSTDTQYF.

The chain couples TRBV29-1 to TRBJ1-1; D unclear. Germline V gives CDR1 SQVTM, CDR2 ANQGSEA. The CDR3 consists of 13 residues. Trimming removed 3 bases at V and 0 bases at J, with 8 bases between. CDR3 nucleotide sequence: TGCAGCGTTGAGGGCGCGCTGAACACTGAAGCTTTCTTT. This encodes CSVEGALNTEAFF.

This clone was found a few times. J is TRBJ2-7 and V is TRBV7-2; 12 bases map to TRBD1. Per the germline V gene, CDR1 is SGHTA and CDR2 is FQGNSA. J was trimmed by 2 bases and V by 1 base; bases with no gene match: 6. The CDR3 has 17 amino acids. This chain's CDR3 is CASSLGGTGGSAYEQYF. The DNA of the CDR3 is TGTGCCAGCAGCTTAGGCGGGACAGGGGGCTCTGCCTACGAGCAGTACTTC.

V usage is TRBV29-1 and J usage is TRBJ2-7; 16 positions agree with TRBD2. Looked up from germline, CDR1 is SQVTM and CDR2 is ANQGSEA. The CDR3 spans 15 residues. Trimming cost V 6 bases and J 2 bases; bases outside gene matches: 4. The CDR3 DNA reads as TGCAGCGTGACCGGGACTAGCGGGAGGGCCTACGAGCAGTACTTC. Amino acid sequence: CSVTGTSGRAYEQYF.

This chain uses TRBV23-1 with TRBJ1-4; no clear D. TRBV23-1 is an open reading frame, and its role is uncertain. The CDR3 has 14 residues. Trimming removed 3 bases at V and 5 bases at J, with 10 bases between. Here the CDR3 reads CASSQGGWNEKLFF. CDR3 bases: TGCGCCAGCAGTCAGGGAGGGTGGAATGAAAAACTGTTTTTT.

This clone was recorded a few times. The sample carries other DNA sequences with the same CDR3. The chain recombines TRBV28 with TRBJ1-2; D not certain. The V gene's germline CDR1 is MDHEN and CDR2 SYDVKM. The CDR3 totals 12 residues. The germline V and J ends were trimmed by 3 bases and 5 bases, with 7 bases remaining between them. The CDR3 DNA reads TGTGCCAGCAGTTTGAGTAGTTATGGCTACACCTTC. Translation: CASSLSSYGYTF.

This clone came up a few times. V usage is TRBV11-2 and J usage is TRBJ1-5; D is uncertain. The CDR3 spans 14 residues. Trimming pared 6 bases from V and 0 bases from J, leaving 9 bases between. Germline lookup yields CDR1 SGHAT and CDR2 FQNNGV. CDR3 protein: CASSQDISNQPQHF. The CDR3, as DNA: TGTGCCAGCAGTCAAGACATTAGCAATCAGCCCCAGCATTTT. The whole variable domain, remainder taken from reference TRBV11-2 and TRBJ1-5, is EAGVAQSPRYKIIEKRQSVAFWCNPISGHATLYWYQQILGQGPKLLIQFQNNGVVDDSQLPKDRFSAERLKGVDSTLKIQPAKLEDSAVYLCASSQDISNQPQHFGDGTRLSIL.

The rearrangement uses TRBV7-9 and TRBJ2-4; 12 bases fit TRBD1. CDR1 is SEHNR, CDR2 FQNEAQ, per germline (reference sequence). Trimming took 3 bases from V and 1 from J; bases not matched to a gene: 4. The CDR3 consists of 17 residues. CDR3 bases: TGTGCCAGCAGCTTCGGGACAGGGGGCTTCGCCAAAAACATTCAGTACTTC. The encoded protein is CASSFGTGGFAKNIQYF.

Only a few counts were recorded for this clone. Other nucleotide sequences in the sample specify the same CDR3. The CDR3 loop reads CASRGQGNQPQHF. CDR3 nucleotide sequence: TGTGCCAGTAGGGGACAGGGCAATCAGCCCCAGCATTTT. The genes are TRBV19 and TRBJ1-5; TRBD1 matches at 8 bases. CDR1 and CDR2 (germline): LNHDA, SQIVND (reference sequence). The CDR3 has 13 amino acids. Losses at the gene ends were 6 bases for V and 2 bases for J; bases not matched to a gene: 0.

There are a few counts of this clone. CDR3 DNA: TGCAGCGGGAGACAGGGAATGAACACTGAAGCTTTCTTT. The encoded protein is CSGRQGMNTEAFF. This chain joins TRBV29-1 and TRBJ1-1; 7 bases line up with TRBD1. Germline values: CDR1 SQVTM, CDR2 ANQGSEA. CDR3 length: 13 residues. Germline trimming cut 7 bases from V and 0 bases from J; bases unmatched to any gene: 5. The complete variable domain, with remaining parts taken from reference TRBV29-1 and TRBJ1-1, reads SAVISQKPSRDICQRGTSLTIQCQVDSQVTMMFWYRQQPGQSLTLIATANQGSEATYESGFVIDKFPISRPNLTFSTLTVSNMSPEDSSIYLCSGRQGMNTEAFFGQGTRLTVV.

The V and J genes are TRBV5-1 and TRBJ1-2; maybe TRBD1 (5 bases). Trimming pared 4 bases from V and 7 bases from J, leaving 20 bases between. The germline CDR1 and CDR2 sequences are SGHRS and YFSETQ. This CDR3 contains 15 residues. DNA of the CDR3: TGCGCCAGCAGCCGGGAGCGGGGGAAAGGGGCTGGCTACACCTTC. This gives the protein CASSRERGKGAGYTF.

The V and J genes are TRBV15 and TRBJ2-3; possible D gene TRBD1, 5 bases. Trimming cost V 11 bases and J 2 bases, with 20 bases left between them. This CDR3 has 15 residues. Germline V gene data show CDR1 as LNHNV and CDR2 as YYDKDF (reference sequence). CDR3 nucleotides: TGTGCCCCTCTCCCTGCAGGGCATAACACAGATACGCAGTATTTT. It yields the protein CAPLPAGHNTDTQYF.

The chain couples TRBV7-2 to TRBJ2-2; possibly TRBD2 for D (5 bases). The CDR3 is made up of 17 amino acids. Trimming cost V 1 base and J 3 bases, with 15 bases left between them. Germline CDR1 reads SGHTA; CDR2 reads FQGNSA. CDR3 amino acids: CASSLVGRGRDTGELFF. For the CDR3, the DNA is TGTGCCAGCAGCTTAGTCGGTCGGGGAAGGGACACCGGGGAGCTGTTTTTT.

The chain joins TRBV19 to TRBJ2-1; TRBD2 matches 11 bases. This CDR3 contains 17 residues. Germline V gene data show CDR1 as LNHDA and CDR2 as SQIVND (reference sequence). J was trimmed by 5 bases and V by 7 bases; bases with no gene match: 13. This CDR3 is CASTKRPGLAVDNEQFF. CDR3 bases: TGTGCCAGTACCAAAAGACCGGGACTAGCGGTCGACAATGAGCAGTTCTTC.

The gene calls are TRBV5-1 and TRBJ2-2; 7 nucleotides match TRBD2. The CDR3 sequence is 14 residues long. Germline loops: CDR1 SGHRS, CDR2 YFSETQ. J was trimmed by 4 bases and V by 10 bases; bases with no gene match: 10. This chain's CDR3 is CASNRPGGTGELFF. The DNA for the CDR3 is TGCGCCTCGAACCGCCCGGGAGGCACCGGGGAGCTGTTTTTT.

J is TRBJ1-4 and V is TRBV18; 7 nucleotides align to TRBD1. V dropped 3 bases and J dropped 5; count of bases not matched to a gene: 6. The CDR3 extends over 15 amino acids. The germline CDR1 and CDR2 sequences are KGHSH and LQKENI. Here the CDR3 DNA reads TGTGCCAGCTCACCCGACAGGGTCGGGAATGAAAAACTGTTTTTT. As protein: CASSPDRVGNEKLFF.